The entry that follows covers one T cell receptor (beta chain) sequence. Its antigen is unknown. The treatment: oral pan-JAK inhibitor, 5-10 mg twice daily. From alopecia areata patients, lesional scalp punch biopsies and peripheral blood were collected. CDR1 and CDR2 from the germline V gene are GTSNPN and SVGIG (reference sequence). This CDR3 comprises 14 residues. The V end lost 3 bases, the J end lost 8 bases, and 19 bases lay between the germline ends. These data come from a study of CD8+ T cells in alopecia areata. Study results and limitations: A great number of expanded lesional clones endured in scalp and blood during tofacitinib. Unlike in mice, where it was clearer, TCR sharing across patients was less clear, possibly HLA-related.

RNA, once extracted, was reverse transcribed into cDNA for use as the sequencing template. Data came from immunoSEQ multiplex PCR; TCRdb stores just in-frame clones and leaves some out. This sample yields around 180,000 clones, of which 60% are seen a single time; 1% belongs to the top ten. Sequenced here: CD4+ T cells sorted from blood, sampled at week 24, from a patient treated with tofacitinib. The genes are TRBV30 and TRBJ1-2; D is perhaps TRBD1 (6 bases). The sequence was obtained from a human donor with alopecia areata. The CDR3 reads CAWRSPQGFWGYTF. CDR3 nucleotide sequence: TGTGCCTGGAGGTCACCACAGGGATTTTGGGGCTACACCTTC.